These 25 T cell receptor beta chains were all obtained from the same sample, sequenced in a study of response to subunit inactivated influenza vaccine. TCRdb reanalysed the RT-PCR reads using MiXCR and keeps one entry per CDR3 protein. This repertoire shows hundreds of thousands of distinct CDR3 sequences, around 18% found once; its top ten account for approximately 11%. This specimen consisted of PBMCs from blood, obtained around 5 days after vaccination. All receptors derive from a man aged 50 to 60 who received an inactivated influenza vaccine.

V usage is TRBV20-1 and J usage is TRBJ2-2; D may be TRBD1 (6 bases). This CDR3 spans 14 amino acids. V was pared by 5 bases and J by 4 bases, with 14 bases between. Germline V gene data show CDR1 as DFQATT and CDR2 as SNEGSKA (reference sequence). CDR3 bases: TGCAGTGCTCAGGGGCACCGTGGCACCGGGGAGCTGTTTTTT. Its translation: CSAQGHRGTGELFF.

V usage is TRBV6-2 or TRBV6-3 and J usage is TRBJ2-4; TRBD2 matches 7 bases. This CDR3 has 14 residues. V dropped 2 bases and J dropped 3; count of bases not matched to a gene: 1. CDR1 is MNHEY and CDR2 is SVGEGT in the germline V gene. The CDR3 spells CASSYGRGKNIQYF. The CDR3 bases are TGTGCCAGCAGTTACGGGAGGGGCAAAAACATTCAGTACTTC.

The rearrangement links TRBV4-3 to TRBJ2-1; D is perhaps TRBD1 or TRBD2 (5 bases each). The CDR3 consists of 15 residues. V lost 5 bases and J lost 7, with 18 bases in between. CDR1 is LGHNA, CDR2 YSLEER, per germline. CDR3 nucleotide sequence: TGCGCCAGCAGCAACCGGGACCGCATTGCTAATGAGCAGTTCTTC. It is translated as CASSNRDRIANEQFF.

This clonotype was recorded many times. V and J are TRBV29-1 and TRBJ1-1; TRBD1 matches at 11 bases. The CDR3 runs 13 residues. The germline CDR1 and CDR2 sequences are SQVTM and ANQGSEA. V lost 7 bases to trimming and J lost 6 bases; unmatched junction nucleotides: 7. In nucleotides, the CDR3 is TGCAGCGGTAGGACAGGGGGCCTGTCTGAAGCTTTCTTT. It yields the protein CSGRTGGLSEAFF.

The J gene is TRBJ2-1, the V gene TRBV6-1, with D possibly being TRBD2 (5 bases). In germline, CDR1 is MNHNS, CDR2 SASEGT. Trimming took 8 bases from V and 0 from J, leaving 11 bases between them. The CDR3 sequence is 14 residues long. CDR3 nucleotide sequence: TGTGCCAGCGCTGTAGGGAGCTCCTACAATGAGCAGTTCTTC. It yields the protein CASAVGSSYNEQFF.

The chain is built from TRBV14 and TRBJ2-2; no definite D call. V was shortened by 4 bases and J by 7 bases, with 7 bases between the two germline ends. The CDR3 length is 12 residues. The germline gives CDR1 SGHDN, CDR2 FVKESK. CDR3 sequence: CASSPYSGELFF. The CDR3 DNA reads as TGTGCCAGCAGCCCTTACAGCGGGGAGCTGTTTTTT.

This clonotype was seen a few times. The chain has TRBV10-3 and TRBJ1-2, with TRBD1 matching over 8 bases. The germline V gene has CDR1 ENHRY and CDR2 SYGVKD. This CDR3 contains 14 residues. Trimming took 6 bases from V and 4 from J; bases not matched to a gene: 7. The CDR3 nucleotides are TGTGCCATCAGGGCAGGACAGGGATCCTATGGCTACACCTTC. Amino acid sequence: CAIRAGQGSYGYTF.

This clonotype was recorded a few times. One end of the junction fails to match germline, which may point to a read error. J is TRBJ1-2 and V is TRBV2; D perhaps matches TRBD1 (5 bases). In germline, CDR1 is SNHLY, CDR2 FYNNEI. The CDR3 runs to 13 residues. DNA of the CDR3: TGTGCCGGCAGGGCGCCGGGTAACTATGGCTACACCTTC. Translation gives CAGRAPGNYGYTF.

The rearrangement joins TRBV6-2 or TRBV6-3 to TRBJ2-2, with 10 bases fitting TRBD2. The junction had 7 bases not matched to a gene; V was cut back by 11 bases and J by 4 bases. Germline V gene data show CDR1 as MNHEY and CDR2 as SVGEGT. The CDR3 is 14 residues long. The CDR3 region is CARRLAGSTGELFF. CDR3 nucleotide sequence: TGTGCCCGAAGACTAGCGGGCAGCACCGGGGAGCTGTTTTTT.

This chain's CDR3 is CASSSLILYRELFF. The CDR3 nucleotides read TGTGCCAGCAGTTCCCTTATCCTTTACCGGGAGCTGTTTTTT. This chain joins TRBV6-5 and TRBJ2-2, with D unresolved. V was pared by 4 bases and J by 9 bases, with 15 bases between. The germline V gene encodes CDR1 MNHEY and CDR2 SVGAGI. This CDR3 is 14 amino acids long.

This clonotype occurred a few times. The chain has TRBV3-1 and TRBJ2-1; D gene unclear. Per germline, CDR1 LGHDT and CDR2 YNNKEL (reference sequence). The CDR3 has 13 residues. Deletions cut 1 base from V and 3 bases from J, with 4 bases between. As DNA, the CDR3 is TGTGCCAGCAGCCAAGTAGACTACAATGAGCAGTTCTTC. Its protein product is CASSQVDYNEQFF.

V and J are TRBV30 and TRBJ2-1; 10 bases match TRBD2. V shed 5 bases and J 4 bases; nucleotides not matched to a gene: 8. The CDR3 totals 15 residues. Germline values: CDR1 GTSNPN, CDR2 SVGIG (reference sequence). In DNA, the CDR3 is TGTGCCTGGGCGACCTTAGCGGGGGGATACAATGAGCAGTTCTTC. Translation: CAWATLAGGYNEQFF.

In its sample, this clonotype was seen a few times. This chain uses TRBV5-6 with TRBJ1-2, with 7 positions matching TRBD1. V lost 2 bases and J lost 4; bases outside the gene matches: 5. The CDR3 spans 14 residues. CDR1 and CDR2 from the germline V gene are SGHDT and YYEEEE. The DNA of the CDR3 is TGTGCCAGCAGCTTAAACAGGGGAATCTATGGCTACACCTTC. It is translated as CASSLNRGIYGYTF.

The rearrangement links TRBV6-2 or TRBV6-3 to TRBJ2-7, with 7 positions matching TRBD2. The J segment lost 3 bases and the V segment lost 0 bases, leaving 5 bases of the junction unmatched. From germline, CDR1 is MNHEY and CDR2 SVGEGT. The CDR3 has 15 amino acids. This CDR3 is CASSYSRTSGYEQYF. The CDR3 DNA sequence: TGTGCCAGCAGTTACTCCCGGACTAGTGGCTACGAGCAGTACTTC.

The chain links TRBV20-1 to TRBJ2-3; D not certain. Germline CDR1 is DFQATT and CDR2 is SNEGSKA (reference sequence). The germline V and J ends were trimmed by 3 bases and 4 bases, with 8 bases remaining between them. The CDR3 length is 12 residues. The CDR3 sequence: CSASYMPDTQYF. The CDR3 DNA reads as TGCAGTGCTAGTTATATGCCAGATACGCAGTATTTT.

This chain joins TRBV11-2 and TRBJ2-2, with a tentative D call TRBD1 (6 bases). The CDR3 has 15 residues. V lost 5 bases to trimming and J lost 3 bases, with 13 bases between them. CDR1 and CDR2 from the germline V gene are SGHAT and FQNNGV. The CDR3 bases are TGTGCCAGCAGCCGGAGAACAGGGTACACCGGGGAGCTGTTTTTT. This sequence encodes CASSRRTGYTGELFF.

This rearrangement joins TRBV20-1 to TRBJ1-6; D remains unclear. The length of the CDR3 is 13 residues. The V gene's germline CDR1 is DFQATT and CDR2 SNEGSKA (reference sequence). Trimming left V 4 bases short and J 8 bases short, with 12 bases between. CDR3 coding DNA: TGCAGTGCTAAAGGACCGGGCTATTCACCCCTCCACTTT. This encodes CSAKGPGYSPLHF.

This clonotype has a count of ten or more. The CDR3 DNA reads as TGTGCCAGCTCACCTCCACAGGGCCTGAACACTGAAGCTTTCTTT. The encoded protein is CASSPPQGLNTEAFF. V usage is TRBV18 and J usage is TRBJ1-1; the D gene is possibly TRBD1 (6 bases). CDR3 length: 15 residues. The V gene lost 3 bases and the J gene lost 0 bases, with 11 bases spanning the gap. CDR1 is KGHSH, CDR2 LQKENI, per germline.

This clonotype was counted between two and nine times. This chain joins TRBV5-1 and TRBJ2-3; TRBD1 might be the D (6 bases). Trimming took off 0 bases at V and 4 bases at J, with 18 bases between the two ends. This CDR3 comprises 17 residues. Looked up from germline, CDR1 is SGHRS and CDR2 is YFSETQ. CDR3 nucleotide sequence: TGCGCCAGCAGCTTGGCGGCAGGGGCGGCGAGGTCAGATACGCAGTATTTT. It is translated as CASSLAAGAARSDTQYF.

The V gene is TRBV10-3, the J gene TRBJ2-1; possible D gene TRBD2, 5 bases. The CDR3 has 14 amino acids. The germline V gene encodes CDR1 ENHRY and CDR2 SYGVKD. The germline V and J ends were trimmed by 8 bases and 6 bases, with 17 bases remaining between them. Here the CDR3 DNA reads TGTGCCATCCATGAGGAGGTACACTCCAATGAGCAGTTCTTC. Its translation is CAIHEEVHSNEQFF.

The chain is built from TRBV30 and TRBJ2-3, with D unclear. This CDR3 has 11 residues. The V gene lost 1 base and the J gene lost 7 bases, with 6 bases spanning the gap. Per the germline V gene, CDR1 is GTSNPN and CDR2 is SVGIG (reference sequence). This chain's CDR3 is CAWSGGNTQYF. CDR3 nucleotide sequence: TGTGCCTGGAGTGGTGGGAATACGCAGTATTTT.

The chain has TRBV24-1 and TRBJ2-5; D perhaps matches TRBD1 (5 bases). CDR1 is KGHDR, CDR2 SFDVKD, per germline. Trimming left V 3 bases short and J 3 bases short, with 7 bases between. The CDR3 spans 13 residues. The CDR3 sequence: CATSDRGKETQYF. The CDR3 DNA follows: TGTGCCACCAGTGATAGGGGTAAAGAGACCCAGTACTTC.

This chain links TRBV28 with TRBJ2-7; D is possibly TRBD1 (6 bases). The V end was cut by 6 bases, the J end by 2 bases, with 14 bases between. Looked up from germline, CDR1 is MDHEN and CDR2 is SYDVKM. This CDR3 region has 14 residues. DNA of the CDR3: TGTGCCAGCAGCTCCGGACAGCACCCCTACGAGCAGTACTTC. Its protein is CASSSGQHPYEQYF.

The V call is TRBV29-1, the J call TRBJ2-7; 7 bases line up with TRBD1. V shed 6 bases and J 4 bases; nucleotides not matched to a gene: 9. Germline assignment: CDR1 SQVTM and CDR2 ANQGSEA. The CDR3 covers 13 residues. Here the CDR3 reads CSVETGSGYEQYF. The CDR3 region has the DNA TGCAGCGTCGAGACAGGGAGTGGTTACGAGCAGTACTTC.

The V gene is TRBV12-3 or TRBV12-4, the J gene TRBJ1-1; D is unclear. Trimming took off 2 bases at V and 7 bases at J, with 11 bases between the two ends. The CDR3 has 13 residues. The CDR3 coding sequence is TGTGCCAGCAGTTTAATTGAAGGGAGTGAAGCTTTCTTT. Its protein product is CASSLIEGSEAFF.